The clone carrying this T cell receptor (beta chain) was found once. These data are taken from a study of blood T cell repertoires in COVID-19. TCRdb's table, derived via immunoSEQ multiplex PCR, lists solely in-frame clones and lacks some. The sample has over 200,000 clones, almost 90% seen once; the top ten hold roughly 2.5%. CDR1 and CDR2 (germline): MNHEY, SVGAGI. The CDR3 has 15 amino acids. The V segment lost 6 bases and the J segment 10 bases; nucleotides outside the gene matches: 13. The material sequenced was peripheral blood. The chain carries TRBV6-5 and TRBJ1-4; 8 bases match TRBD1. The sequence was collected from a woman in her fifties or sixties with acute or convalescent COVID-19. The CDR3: CASSGTGDMSGKLFF. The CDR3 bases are TGTGCCAGCAGCGGGACAGGCGATATGAGCGGAAAACTGTTTTTT.